This section outlines one T cell receptor (beta chain) sequence together with its context. This sample is drawn from a study of CD8+CD57+ T cells in acquired aplastic anemia. Germline V gene lookup returns CDR1 SGDLS and CDR2 YYNGEE. Trimming stripped 4 bases from V and 1 base from J, with 14 bases between. The CDR3 has 15 amino acids. Sequencing involved patients with CD8+CD57+ cell expansion previously shown by flow cytometry. Template material for TCR beta VDJ and CDR3 profiling consisted of genomic DNA. TCRdb itself ran the reads through MiXCR, one entry per CDR3 protein. The sample records tens of thousands of distinct CDR3 sequences, roughly 72% being singletons.

The rearrangement uses TRBV9 and TRBJ1-1, with unresolved D. Sample: sorted CD4+, CD8+, or CD8+CD57+ T cells (not recorded which) from PBMCs. The clonotype originates from a human donor with aplastic anemia. CDR3 nucleotide sequence: TGTGCCAGCAGCCCATTAGGGCGGACGAACACTGAAGCTTTCTTT. This encodes CASSPLGRTNTEAFF.